Presented here are 6 T cell receptor beta chains from one specimen sequenced in a study of OX40 agonist ivuxolimab in advanced cancers. Sequencing used immunoSEQ multiplex PCR; TCRdb keeps in-frame clones, though not all of them. This table holds 70,000 to 95,000 clones, roughly 90% found once. This specimen was CD4+ or CD8+ T cells sorted from blood, taken in a trial of the OX40 agonist ivuxolimab. These TCRs come from an adult with an advanced solid tumor such as melanoma, head and neck, liver or kidney cancer.

V gene TRBV11-2 combines with J gene TRBJ2-2; the match to TRBD2 covers 10 bases. The germline CDR1 and CDR2 sequences are SGHAT and FQNNGV. The V segment lost 6 bases and the J segment 4 bases; nucleotides outside the gene matches: 8. The CDR3 is made up of 16 amino acids. The CDR3 DNA reads TGTGCCAGCAGTTCGGGGACTAGCGCTTTCACCGGGGAGCTGTTTTTT. Translating it yields CASSSGTSAFTGELFF.

Of note for this clone: One junction end does not reproduce the germline sequence, and a read error may be involved. The chain joins TRBV18 to TRBJ2-2, with D uncertain. The CDR3 is made up of 14 amino acids. CDR1 and CDR2 (germline): KGHSH, LQKENI. The CDR3 loop is CASSPQSNTGELFF. The CDR3 DNA sequence: TGTGCCAGCTCCCCACAGTCGAACACCGGGGAGCTGTTTTTT.

V is TRBV27 and J is TRBJ2-7, with 8 bases matching TRBD1. This CDR3 comprises 14 residues. Germline trimming cut 6 bases from V and 4 bases from J; bases unmatched to any gene: 8. The germline CDR1 and CDR2 sequences are MNHEY and SMNVEV (reference sequence). DNA of the CDR3: TGTGCCAGCAGCACGCTGGGACAGGAATACGAGCAGTACTTC. Translation: CASSTLGQEYEQYF.

The table lists this clone with a count of one. The rearrangement uses TRBV19 and TRBJ1-3, with 7 positions matching TRBD1. CDR3 length: 14 amino acids. Germline CDR1 reads LNHDA; CDR2 reads SQIVND (reference sequence). V shed 5 bases and J 2 bases; nucleotides not matched to a gene: 3. CDR3 region: CASSLGTAGNTIYF. The CDR3 DNA follows: TGTGCCAGTAGTCTCGGGACAGCTGGAAACACCATATATTTT.

The chain is built from TRBV6-5 and TRBJ2-1; D unclear. V was pared by 4 bases and J by 6 bases, with 10 bases between. The CDR3 is 13 residues long. Germline V gene lookup returns CDR1 MNHEY and CDR2 SVGAGI. The CDR3 DNA reads as TGTGCCAGCAGTTCGGGTCGAAGCAATGAGCAGTTCTTC. Translated: CASSSGRSNEQFF.

The V gene is TRBV6-5, the J gene TRBJ1-2, with TRBD1 as a possible D gene (5 bases). CDR3 length: 14 residues. The V and J ends lost 8 bases and 4 bases respectively, with 17 bases between them. The germline V gene encodes CDR1 MNHEY and CDR2 SVGAGI. The CDR3 coding sequence is TGTGCCAGCGGAATGTCCAGGGCCTCCTATGGCTACACCTTC. Protein: CASGMSRASYGYTF.